The sample holds one count of the clone carrying this T cell receptor beta chain. Its antigen is as yet unknown. Trimming stripped 5 bases from V and 11 bases from J, with 12 bases between. This CDR3 spans 11 amino acids. Germline V gene lookup returns CDR1 SGHAT and CDR2 FQNNGV. Only in-frame clones appear in the TCRdb table, and some are missing; sequencing was by immunoSEQ multiplex PCR. The profile shows about 120,000 clones, around 84% of them singletons. This specimen belongs to a study of T cell responses to AZD1222 COVID-19 vaccine. Broader study findings: Nearly half of unique spike-specific TCRs reportedly avoided B.1.351 and B.1.1.7 mutated regions. Repertoires were obtained solely post-peak T cell response.

This clonotype was obtained from an adult who received the AZD1222 COVID-19 vaccine. This sequence joins TRBV11-2 and TRBJ1-1, with D possibly being TRBD1 (6 bases). Source: peripheral blood, taken 28 days after the second AZD1222 dose. The CDR3 DNA sequence: TGTGCCAGCAGCATAGGGGGTTTCGCTTTCTTT. Amino acids: CASSIGGFAFF. Full variable domain (remainder filled in from reference TRBV11-2 and TRBJ1-1): EAGVAQSPRYKIIEKRQSVAFWCNPISGHATLYWYQQILGQGPKLLIQFQNNGVVDDSQLPKDRFSAERLKGVDSTLKIQPAKLEDSAVYLCASSIGGFAFFGQGTRLTVV.